Listed here are 6 T cell receptor beta chains from one sample, sequenced in a study of cytomegalovirus exposure and HLA in healthy donors. PCR was performed using 60 Vbeta and 13 Jbeta primers. Sequenced by immunoSEQ multiplex PCR; TCRdb stores in-frame clones only, minus some. The top ten hold about 1.1% of the sample, which has some 190,000 clones, 80% seen once. The sample was PBMCs. Receptors originate from a woman aged 40-49 years in good health and CMV-seronegative.

This chain joins TRBV10-3 and TRBJ2-1, with a possible D match to TRBD2 (6 bases). The CDR3 covers 14 residues. Trimming pared 10 bases from V and 6 bases from J, leaving 19 bases between. Germline loops: CDR1 ENHRY, CDR2 SYGVKD. The DNA of the CDR3 is TGTGCCAGCGGGGACCAAGCAGGGATCAATGAGCAGTTCTTC. Encoded protein: CASGDQAGINEQFF.

This chain links TRBV7-2 with TRBJ1-1, with unresolved D. The CDR3 is made up of 15 amino acids. With 3 bases removed from V and 5 bases from J, the gap between germline ends came to 16 bases. Germline values: CDR1 SGHTA, CDR2 FQGNSA. CDR3 nucleotides: TGTGCCAGCAGCTTCAGCCCCCAAGGAGGTACTGAAGCTTTCTTT. It specifies CASSFSPQGGTEAFF.

This clone was observed a few times. The chain employs TRBV5-1 and TRBJ1-1; the match to TRBD1 covers 10 bases. Looked up from germline, CDR1 is SGHRS and CDR2 is YFSETQ. This CDR3 has 14 amino acids. The trim removed 1 base at V and 7 bases at J, leaving 4 bases unmatched. The CDR3 nucleotides read TGCGCCAGCAGCTTGTGGGACAGGGGCAATGAAGCTTTCTTT. This sequence encodes CASSLWDRGNEAFF.

This chain links TRBV7-8 with TRBJ2-7; 12 nucleotides line up with TRBD1. The CDR3 sequence is 14 residues long. J lost 6 bases, V lost 5 bases, and 5 bases had no gene match. The germline CDR1 and CDR2 sequences are SGHVS and FQNEAQ. The CDR3 loop is CASSRDRGRLEQYV. The CDR3 DNA reads TGTGCCAGCAGCAGGGACAGGGGGCGTCTCGAGCAGTACGTC.

The chain uses TRBV30 and TRBJ1-3; D uncertain. V gave up 4 bases and J gave up 0 bases, with 13 bases separating them. The CDR3 runs 15 residues. Looked up from germline, CDR1 is GTSNPN and CDR2 is SVGIG (reference sequence). The CDR3 DNA follows: TGTGCCTGGACCCCAGGACTTGCCTCTGGAAACACCATATATTTT. As protein: CAWTPGLASGNTIYF. Looking up the rest from reference TRBV30 and TRBJ1-3 gives the full variable domain: SQTIHQWPATLVQPVGSPLSLECTVEGTSNPNLYWYRQAAGRGLQLLFYSVGIGQISSEVPQNLSASRPQDRQFILSSKKLLLSDSGFYLCAWTPGLASGNTIYFGEGSWLTVV.

The J gene is TRBJ2-1, the V gene TRBV5-6; 12 bases map to TRBD2. The CDR3 consists of 18 residues. V lost 2 bases to trimming and J lost 0 bases; unmatched junction nucleotides: 6. Germline lookup yields CDR1 SGHDT and CDR2 YYEEEE. CDR3 protein: CASSLGTSGLSSYNEQFF. As DNA, the CDR3 is TGTGCCAGCAGCTTAGGGACTAGCGGGCTCAGCTCCTACAATGAGCAGTTCTTC. Full variable domain (missing parts from reference TRBV5-6 and TRBJ2-1): DAGVTQSPTHLIKTRGQQVTLRCSPKSGHDTVSWYQQALGQGPQFIFQYYEEEERQRGNFPDRFSGHQFPNYSSELNVNALLLGDSALYLCASSLGTSGLSSYNEQFFGPGTRLTVL.